These 28 T cell receptor beta chains came from one sample sequenced in a study of T cell responses to AZD1222 COVID-19 vaccine. Produced via immunoSEQ multiplex PCR; TCRdb's table is partial and in-frame only. Seen here are about 85,000 clones, around nine tenths observed once, and the top ten hold roughly 15%. The sample in question was peripheral blood, obtained on day 0 of AZD1222 vaccination. These receptors came from an adult in good health.

The genes are TRBV2 and TRBJ1-2, with D unresolved. Trimming pared 4 bases from V and 5 bases from J, leaving 11 bases between. Germline V gene data show CDR1 as SNHLY and CDR2 as FYNNEI. This CDR3 has 13 residues. The DNA for the CDR3 is TGTGCCAGCAGTGTCAACAAGAGTTATGGCTACACCTTC. Encoded protein: CASSVNKSYGYTF.

This clone was observed a handful of times. The chain employs TRBV2 and TRBJ2-7, with a weak D call TRBD2 (5 bases). Germline V gene data show CDR1 as SNHLY and CDR2 as FYNNEI. Deletions cut 8 bases from V and 5 bases from J, with 7 bases between. The CDR3 runs to 10 residues. The CDR3 loop reads CASGSDEQYF. In DNA, the CDR3 is TGTGCCAGCGGGAGCGACGAGCAGTACTTC.

The rearrangement links TRBV7-2 to TRBJ2-3, with 7 bases fitting TRBD2. Trimming at V came to 5 bases and at J to 7 bases, leaving 9 bases not matched to a gene. The CDR3 consists of 14 residues. Germline V gene lookup returns CDR1 SGHTA and CDR2 FQGNSA. CDR3 in DNA: TGTGCCAGCAGCCCCGGGACTACGGCCCATACGCAGTATTTT. Translation: CASSPGTTAHTQYF.

The chain links TRBV19 to TRBJ1-5; D is uncertain. The germline V gene has CDR1 LNHDA and CDR2 SQIVND (reference sequence). There are 15 residues in the CDR3. Between the trimmed V and J ends, which lost 7 bases and 5 bases, there was a span of 18 bases. The DNA for the CDR3 is TGTGCCAGTACTTCAACGGGAGGAAGCCATCAGCCCCAGCATTTT. Translating it yields CASTSTGGSHQPQHF.

V gene TRBV5-1 combines with J gene TRBJ2-1; D possibly corresponds to TRBD2 (6 bases). The CDR3 loop spans 14 amino acids. V was trimmed by 7 bases and J by 8 bases, leaving 19 bases between them. The germline V gene encodes CDR1 SGHRS and CDR2 YFSETQ. The CDR3 loop is CASDKGGNRDEQFF. CDR3 coding DNA: TGCGCCAGCGACAAGGGCGGGAACCGGGATGAGCAGTTCTTC.

J is TRBJ1-2 and V is TRBV18; 8 bases fit TRBD1. The CDR3 extends over 15 amino acids. Germline assignment: CDR1 KGHSH and CDR2 LQKENI. The V and J ends lost 1 base and 5 bases, in that order; junction bases with no gene match: 6. CDR3 sequence: CASSPQDRVGYGYTF. CDR3 bases: TGTGCCAGCTCACCACAGGACAGGGTGGGATATGGCTACACCTTC.

The chain couples TRBV19 to TRBJ1-2; 7 bases align to TRBD1. The V gene end was trimmed by 10 bases and the J gene end by 1 base; junction bases not matched to a gene: 27. The V gene's germline CDR1 is LNHDA and CDR2 SQIVND (reference sequence). The CDR3 contains 20 residues. CDR3 nucleotides: TGTGCCACCTCCCAGGGGGGGGCCGATCGAATACAGGGGATTAACTATGGCTACACCTTC. This sequence encodes CATSQGGADRIQGINYGYTF. Complete variable domain (other parts from reference TRBV19 and TRBJ1-2): DGGITQSPKYLFRKEGQNVTLSCEQNLNHDAMYWYRQDPGQGLRLIYYSQIVNDFQKGDIAEGYSVSREKKESFPLTVTSAQKNPTAFYLCATSQGGADRIQGINYGYTFGSGTRLTVV.

The chain combines TRBV5-1 with TRBJ1-2, with 7 bases identical to TRBD1. This CDR3 spans 13 amino acids. In germline, CDR1 is SGHRS, CDR2 YFSETQ. Trimming at V came to 0 bases and at J to 8 bases, leaving 4 bases not matched to a gene. The DNA of the CDR3 is TGCGCCAGCAGCTTGGAGGGGGCCCGCGGCTACACCTTC. Amino acids: CASSLEGARGYTF.

This clone was seen once. V usage is TRBV5-8 and J usage is TRBJ2-6; D uncertain. The V end was cut by 0 bases, the J end by 0 bases, with 4 bases between. The length of the CDR3 is 15 residues. The V gene's germline CDR1 is SGHTS and CDR2 YDEGEE. DNA for the CDR3: TGTGCCAGCAGCTTGGTTCTCTCTGGGGCCAACGTCCTGACTTTC. It codes for CASSLVLSGANVLTF. Supplemented by reference TRBV5-8 and TRBJ2-6, the full variable domain reads EAGVTQSPTHLIKTRGQQATLRCSPISGHTSVYWYQQALGLGLQFLLWYDEGEERNRGNFPPRFSGRQFPNYSSELNVNALELEDSALYLCASSLVLSGANVLTFGAGSRLTVL.

The rearrangement uses TRBV9 and TRBJ1-6; no clear D gene. CDR1 is SGDLS, CDR2 YYNGEE, per germline. There are 15 residues in the CDR3. Trimming stripped 2 bases from V and 9 bases from J, with 15 bases between. In nucleotides, the CDR3 is TGTGCCAGCAGCGTCAATCGGGGTTTGGGTTCACCCCTCCACTTT. Translated: CASSVNRGLGSPLHF.

This rearrangement joins TRBV6-4 to TRBJ1-2; possible D gene TRBD1, 6 bases. Trimming cost V 0 bases and J 0 bases, with 14 bases left between them. Per the germline V gene, CDR1 is MRHNA and CDR2 is SNTAGT. The CDR3 has 17 amino acids. The CDR3 DNA follows: TGTGCCAGCAGTGACTCGCCACAGGGTTTAACTAACTATGGCTACACCTTC. Its protein is CASSDSPQGLTNYGYTF.

The genes are TRBV7-8 and TRBJ2-6; perhaps TRBD1 as D (6 bases). The CDR3 contains 16 residues. Germline values: CDR1 SGHVS, CDR2 FQNEAQ. V lost 5 bases to trimming and J lost 4 bases, with 15 bases between them. The CDR3 protein is CASSAYRAPGANVLTF. Here the CDR3 DNA reads TGTGCCAGCAGCGCGTACAGGGCCCCCGGGGCCAACGTCCTGACTTTC.

The chain joins TRBV5-6 to TRBJ2-3; D ambiguous. Trimming pared 1 base from V and 2 bases from J, leaving 17 bases between. This CDR3 region has 17 residues. Germline assignment: CDR1 SGHDT and CDR2 YYEEEE. CDR3 nucleotides: TGTGCCAGCAGCTTGAGCCGCGCCAGAGGTAACACAGATACGCAGTATTTT. This sequence encodes CASSLSRARGNTDTQYF.

The gene calls are TRBV4-2 and TRBJ1-3; TRBD1 might be the D (5 bases). The CDR3 has 15 residues. CDR1 is LGHNA and CDR2 is YNFKEQ in the germline V gene. V was shortened by 3 bases and J by 0 bases, with 9 bases between the two germline ends. CDR3 DNA: TGTGCCAGCAGCCAGGTGACAGCCTCTGGAAACACCATATATTTT. Its protein is CASSQVTASGNTIYF.

This rearrangement joins TRBV5-1 to TRBJ2-7; 16 bases align to TRBD2. The V and J ends lost 0 bases and 1 base, in that order; junction bases with no gene match: 7. In germline, CDR1 is SGHRS, CDR2 YFSETQ. The CDR3 runs to 19 residues. Written as DNA, the CDR3 is TGCGCCAGCAGCTTGGTAGGGACTAGCGGGAGGGCTGGATCCTACGAGCAGTACTTC. It is translated as CASSLVGTSGRAGSYEQYF.

This chain connects TRBV10-1 to TRBJ2-2; D is unclear. V lost 0 bases and J 6 bases, leaving 2 bases between the germline ends. The germline V gene has CDR1 WNHNN and CDR2 SYGVQD (reference sequence). This CDR3 is built from 12 residues. The CDR3 here is CASSESPGELFF. In DNA form, the CDR3 reads TGCGCCAGCAGTGAGTCGCCCGGGGAGCTGTTTTTT.

The chain is built from TRBV15 and TRBJ2-7; possibly TRBD1 for D (5 bases). The CDR3 is made up of 16 amino acids. CDR1 LNHNV and CDR2 YYDKDF come from the germline V gene (reference sequence). The germline V and J ends were trimmed by 0 bases and 5 bases, with 17 bases remaining between them. The CDR3, as DNA: TGTGCCACCAGCAGAGATCGAAAGGCGTGGGGCCACGAGCAGTACTTC. Translation: CATSRDRKAWGHEQYF.

The chain combines TRBV2 with TRBJ1-2, with TRBD1 identical over 9 bases. V was clipped by 2 bases and J by 8 bases; unmatched bases: 3. This CDR3 has 13 amino acids. Per germline, CDR1 SNHLY and CDR2 FYNNEI. For the CDR3, the DNA is TGTGCCAGCAGTGAACGGACAGGGGTCGGCTACACCTTC. Translating it yields CASSERTGVGYTF.

The chain employs TRBV28 and TRBJ1-2; TRBD1 matches at 7 bases. Germline V gives CDR1 MDHEN, CDR2 SYDVKM. The junction had 16 bases not matched to a gene; V was cut back by 6 bases and J by 0 bases. CDR3 length: 18 amino acids. This chain's CDR3 is CASRRRTGTAPANYGYTF. DNA of the CDR3: TGTGCCAGCAGGCGACGTACCGGGACAGCTCCCGCTAACTATGGCTACACCTTC.

The CDR3 DNA reads as TGTGCCAGCAGTTTATCGGACAGGTTTATTAATGAAAAACTGTTTTTT. Its protein is CASSLSDRFINEKLFF. This chain joins TRBV28 and TRBJ1-4; 7 nucleotides line up with TRBD1. This CDR3 contains 16 residues. CDR1 MDHEN and CDR2 SYDVKM come from the germline V gene. The V gene end was trimmed by 1 base and the J gene end by 4 bases; junction bases not matched to a gene: 6.

The chain combines TRBV5-8 with TRBJ1-4; D is perhaps TRBD1 (6 bases). The CDR3 spans 16 residues. Between the trimmed V and J ends, which lost 1 base and 7 bases, there was a span of 17 bases. Germline assignment: CDR1 SGHTS and CDR2 YDEGEE. This CDR3 is CASSLWTGARSEKLFF. Here the CDR3 DNA reads TGTGCCAGCAGCTTGTGGACGGGGGCTCGTAGTGAAAAACTGTTTTTT.

The chain joins TRBV7-2 to TRBJ1-6, with TRBD1 as a possible D gene (5 bases). The CDR3 is made up of 16 amino acids. CDR1 SGHTA and CDR2 FQGNSA come from the germline V gene. V was trimmed by 8 bases and J by 6 bases, leaving 20 bases between them. CDR3 region: CASGLRRGMGNSPLHF. Here the CDR3 DNA reads TGTGCCAGCGGGCTCCGGCGGGGGATGGGTAATTCACCCCTCCACTTT.

The chain couples TRBV6-5 to TRBJ1-5; D is uncertain. Germline V gene sequence: CDR1 MNHEY, CDR2 SVGAGI. Deletions cut 4 bases from V and 5 bases from J, with 9 bases between. This CDR3 region has 13 residues. The CDR3 region is CASSLRVHQPQHF. The DNA of the CDR3 is TGTGCCAGCAGTTTGCGGGTGCATCAGCCCCAGCATTTT.

This clone has more than one count but fewer than ten. The chain combines TRBV2 with TRBJ2-3; D might be TRBD1 (6 bases). Trimming left V 7 bases short and J 3 bases short, with 14 bases between. This CDR3 has 14 residues. Looked up from germline, CDR1 is SNHLY and CDR2 is FYNNEI. The CDR3 bases are TGTGCCAGCATTGTAGGGGGTGGGACAGATACGCAGTATTTT. Amino acid sequence: CASIVGGGTDTQYF.

V is TRBV2 and J is TRBJ1-4, with D hard to call. The V gene lost 10 bases and the J gene lost 1 base, with 10 bases spanning the gap. The CDR3 length is 13 residues. The germline V gene encodes CDR1 SNHLY and CDR2 FYNNEI. The CDR3: CATAALTNEKLFF. In DNA form, the CDR3 reads TGTGCCACCGCAGCTCTAACTAATGAAAAACTGTTTTTT.

Judged by abundance, this clone is medium-sized. The chain has TRBV7-2 and TRBJ2-2, with D tentatively TRBD1 (6 bases). V lost 4 bases, J lost 4 bases, and 22 bases lay in between. CDR1 and CDR2 from the germline V gene are SGHTA and FQGNSA. The CDR3 is 18 amino acids. The CDR3 is CASSSPRDKILFTGELFF. CDR3 sequence (DNA): TGTGCCAGCAGCTCTCCCCGGGACAAAATTTTGTTCACCGGGGAGCTGTTTTTT.

This rearrangement joins TRBV29-1 to TRBJ2-5; D may correspond to TRBD1 or TRBD2 (5 bases each). Per the germline V gene, CDR1 is SQVTM and CDR2 is ANQGSEA. Trimming pared 6 bases from V and 4 bases from J, leaving 18 bases between. This CDR3 comprises 14 residues. The CDR3 spells CSVERTGRGETQYF. DNA for the CDR3: TGCAGCGTCGAACGGACGGGAAGGGGAGAGACCCAGTACTTC. Variable domain in full (rest from reference TRBV29-1 and TRBJ2-5): SAVISQKPSRDICQRGTSLTIQCQVDSQVTMMFWYRQQPGQSLTLIATANQGSEATYESGFVIDKFPISRPNLTFSTLTVSNMSPEDSSIYLCSVERTGRGETQYFGPGTRLLVL.

The chain uses TRBV11-2 and TRBJ2-5, with no clear D. CDR1 and CDR2 from the germline V gene are SGHAT and FQNNGV. This CDR3 is built from 15 residues. The V end was cut by 2 bases, the J end by 2 bases, with 12 bases between. Here the CDR3 reads CASSLTFASQETQYF. In DNA form, the CDR3 reads TGTGCCAGCAGCTTAACCTTCGCCAGTCAAGAGACCCAGTACTTC.